The 22 T cell receptor beta chains below all came from one sample that was sequenced in a study of metastatic and nonmetastatic thyroid tumors (dated by TCRdb to 2020 to 2022). None of the patients had been given any treatment before thyroid surgery. Library preparation used PCR. The reads were generated on an Illumina HiSeq 4000. TCRdb reprocessed the public reads (quality trimming at Q25 with fastp, clone calling with MiXCR) and kept in-frame beta chains. The sample includes 30,000 to 40,000 clones, with 25% to 30% observed a single time. The ten largest make up about 8.9% of the sample. Material: blood. The receptor source for this set is a female donor with papillary thyroid cancer or a benign thyroid nodule (not recorded which). Some clones in this sample may be carry-over from other donors' samples.

This clone showed up just once. This rearrangement joins TRBV7-2 to TRBJ1-4; the D gene is possibly TRBD1 (5 bases). This CDR3 region has 14 residues. V gave up 5 bases and J gave up 10 bases, with 17 bases separating them. From germline, CDR1 is SGHTA and CDR2 FQGNSA. The CDR3 protein is CASSLGQGGRKLFF. The DNA for the CDR3 is TGTGCCAGCAGCCTCGGGCAGGGCGGGCGAAAACTGTTTTTT.

On this clone itself: The junction departs from germline at one end; a sequencing error may be responsible. J is TRBJ2-1 and V is TRBV12-3 or TRBV12-4; D not resolved. The CDR3 loop spans 12 amino acids. The CDR3 spells CPSSLAINEQFF. Written as DNA, the CDR3 is TGTCCCAGCAGTTTGGCGATCAATGAGCAGTTCTTC.

At least ten counts were recorded for this clone. The V call is TRBV3-1, the J call TRBJ2-1; 7 nucleotides agree with TRBD2. There are 15 residues in the CDR3. Germline V gene sequence: CDR1 LGHDT, CDR2 YNNKEL (reference sequence). V dropped 1 base and J dropped 4; count of bases not matched to a gene: 4. In nucleotides, the CDR3 is TGTGCCAGCAGCCAAGTTGGCGGGAGTTACAATGAGCAGTTCTTC. Translation: CASSQVGGSYNEQFF.

On this clone itself: The final CDR3 position lacks the conserved phenylalanine or tryptophan, pointing to a likely read error. This chain joins TRBV6-1 and TRBJ2-2, with TRBD1 matching 9 bases. The germline V gene encodes CDR1 MNHNS and CDR2 SASEGT. CDR3 length equals 14 residues. V lost 5 bases, J lost 7 bases, and 5 bases stayed unmatched. CDR3 bases: TGTGCCAGCAGTAGACAGGGGGGAGGCGGGGAGCTGTTTTCT. The encoded protein is CASSRQGGGGELFS.

The CDR3 DNA reads TGTGCCAGCAGTCCCCGGTCAGGGTGGGAGACCCAGTACTTC. This translates into CASSPRSGWETQYF. V usage is TRBV28 and J usage is TRBJ2-5; perhaps TRBD1 as D (5 bases). V was cut by 5 bases and J by 5 bases, with 15 bases left in between. From germline, CDR1 is MDHEN and CDR2 SYDVKM. This CDR3 is 14 amino acids long. The complete variable domain, with remaining parts taken from reference TRBV28 and TRBJ2-5, reads DVKVTQSSRYLVKRTGEKVFLECVQDMDHENMFWYRQDPGLGLRLIYFSYDVKMKEKGDIPEGYSVSREKKERFSLILESASTNQTSMYLCASSPRSGWETQYFGPGTRLLVL.

This clone has at least ten counts. This chain joins TRBV11-2 and TRBJ2-3, with TRBD2 identical over 7 bases. Germline V gene sequence: CDR1 SGHAT, CDR2 FQNNGV. The ends lost 5 bases at V and 4 bases at J; junction bases unmatched: 3. CDR3 size: 13 residues. The CDR3 region is CASSRTSSDTQYF. Written as DNA, the CDR3 is TGTGCCAGCAGCCGGACTAGTTCAGATACGCAGTATTTT.

This clone was picked up a small number of times. The chain employs TRBV28 and TRBJ1-2; maybe TRBD1 (5 bases). Trimming stripped 3 bases from V and 8 bases from J, with 16 bases between. The CDR3 sequence is 14 residues long. The germline gives CDR1 MDHEN, CDR2 SYDVKM. CDR3 sequence: CASSLVGGVGGYTF. The DNA for the CDR3 is TGTGCCAGCAGTTTGGTCGGGGGAGTGGGAGGCTACACCTTC.

V and J are TRBV4-2 and TRBJ1-1; maybe TRBD1 (6 bases). The CDR3 has 16 amino acids. Per germline, CDR1 LGHNA and CDR2 YNFKEQ. With 0 bases removed from V and 5 bases from J, the gap between germline ends came to 16 bases. The CDR3 DNA is TGTGCCAGCAGCCAAGAGGGAGCGGGGGCAAGTACTGAAGCTTTCTTT. It is translated as CASSQEGAGASTEAFF.

The CDR3 region is CASSFTGCGGPQHF. CDR3 in DNA: TGTGCCAGCAGTTTTACAGGGTGCGGTGGGCCCCAGCATTTT. The chain has TRBV27 and TRBJ1-5; perhaps TRBD1 as D (6 bases). Germline loops: CDR1 MNHEY, CDR2 SMNVEV (reference sequence). CDR3 size: 14 residues. Trimming stripped 3 bases from V and 9 bases from J, with 15 bases between.

This clone was counted at least ten times. The chain uses TRBV5-4 and TRBJ2-1, with D hard to call. The CDR3 totals 13 residues. The ends were cut back, 0 bases at V and 5 bases at J, with 6 bases in the middle. Per the germline V gene, CDR1 is SGHNT and CDR2 is YYREEE (reference sequence). In DNA, the CDR3 is TGTGCCAGCAGCTTGGTCAGACACAATGAGCAGTTCTTC. Protein product: CASSLVRHNEQFF.

Only a few counts were recorded for this clone. This chain joins TRBV5-5 and TRBJ2-7; TRBD2 matches at 7 bases. Losses at the gene ends were 4 bases for V and 4 bases for J; bases not matched to a gene: 8. CDR1 SGHKS and CDR2 YYEKEE come from the germline V gene (reference sequence). This CDR3 has 14 residues. DNA of the CDR3: TGTGCCAGCAGCCCCTCTAGCGGCCCGTACGAGCAGTACTTC. Its protein product is CASSPSSGPYEQYF.

This clone has just a few counts. The chain carries TRBV6-2 or TRBV6-3 and TRBJ2-2, with D possibly being TRBD1 or TRBD2 (5 bases each). Germline values: CDR1 MNHEY, CDR2 SVGEGT. This CDR3 is 14 amino acids long. The V and J ends lost 4 bases and 5 bases respectively, with 11 bases between them. Here the CDR3 reads CASSSGTPTGELFF. CDR3 in DNA: TGTGCCAGCAGTTCCGGGACCCCGACCGGGGAGCTGTTTTTT.

The V gene is TRBV7-3, the J gene TRBJ2-6, with 8 bases matching TRBD1. The CDR3 consists of 19 residues. Germline loops: CDR1 SGHTA, CDR2 FQGTGA. With 6 bases clipped from V and 8 bases from J, the junction kept 21 bases outside the gene matches. The CDR3 is CASSQRTGQGPPGSNVLTF. Here the CDR3 DNA reads TGTGCCAGCAGTCAACGTACAGGACAGGGCCCCCCTGGTTCCAACGTCCTGACTTTC.

This clone was picked up many times. The chain joins TRBV20-1 to TRBJ2-5, with D uncertain. CDR3 length equals 12 residues. Trimming shortened V by 4 bases and J by 2 bases, and 8 bases separated the two germline ends. Germline loops: CDR1 DFQATT, CDR2 SNEGSKA (reference sequence). In DNA form, the CDR3 reads TGCAGTGCTATCCGAAATCAAGAGACCCAGTACTTC. This encodes CSAIRNQETQYF.

This clone was detected many times. The same CDR3 is also encoded by other DNA sequences in this sample. The DNA for the CDR3 is TGTGCCAGCAGCCCTGAGCCGACCGGGGAGCTGTTTTTT. Translated, it gives CASSPEPTGELFF. V usage is TRBV5-4 and J usage is TRBJ2-2; no firm D call. CDR3 size: 13 residues. V gave up 4 bases and J gave up 5 bases, with 9 bases separating them. In germline, CDR1 is SGHNT, CDR2 YYREEE (reference sequence).

The chain is built from TRBV5-1 and TRBJ1-1, with D possibly TRBD1 on 5 matching bases. The germline V gene encodes CDR1 SGHRS and CDR2 YFSETQ. The CDR3 extends over 13 amino acids. V gave up 5 bases and J gave up 3 bases, with 11 bases separating them. CDR3: CASRYQGDTEAFF. In DNA form, the CDR3 reads TGCGCCAGCAGATACCAGGGAGACACTGAAGCTTTCTTT.

This clone has ten or more counts. The rearrangement joins TRBV18 to TRBJ2-6; D is ambiguous. The germline gives CDR1 KGHSH, CDR2 LQKENI. V was clipped by 0 bases and J by 0 bases, with 9 bases between them. The CDR3 runs 17 residues. The CDR3 sequence: CASSPPFGDSGANVLTF. CDR3 nucleotides: TGTGCCAGCTCACCACCGTTCGGTGACTCTGGGGCCAACGTCCTGACTTTC.

This clone has ten or more counts. This rearrangement joins TRBV5-1 to TRBJ2-2, with 7 bases matching TRBD1. The V gene end was trimmed by 3 bases and the J gene end by 5 bases; junction bases not matched to a gene: 4. Germline V gives CDR1 SGHRS, CDR2 YFSETQ. The CDR3 totals 14 residues. CDR3 protein: CASSSGGWTGELFF. CDR3 bases: TGCGCCAGCAGCTCAGGGGGTTGGACCGGGGAGCTGTTTTTT.

V gene TRBV30 combines with J gene TRBJ1-3, with 8 nucleotides matching TRBD1. The CDR3 has 16 residues. J gave up 4 bases and V 3 bases, and 11 bases lay outside the gene matches. Germline V lookup: CDR1 GTSNPN, CDR2 SVGIG (reference sequence). CDR3 protein: CAWRRTGREEGNTIYF. The CDR3 DNA follows: TGTGCCTGGAGAAGGACAGGGAGAGAGGAGGGAAACACCATATATTTT.

CDR3 bases: TGTGCCACCTTAGGACAGGTCGGTGAAAAACTGTTTTTT. Its translation: CATLGQVGEKLFF. The V and J genes are TRBV15 and TRBJ1-4; the match to TRBD1 covers 7 bases. Per germline, CDR1 LNHNV and CDR2 YYDKDF (reference sequence). The CDR3 sequence is 13 residues long. J lost 7 bases, V lost 8 bases, and 7 bases had no gene match.

This clone was recorded at least ten times. This chain connects TRBV2 to TRBJ1-4; D is unresolved. Per the germline V gene, CDR1 is SNHLY and CDR2 is FYNNEI. This CDR3 has 13 residues. V dropped 7 bases and J dropped 5 bases, with 11 bases sitting between them. The DNA of the CDR3 is TGTGCCAGCATTACTCACCCGAATGAAAAACTGTTTTTT. This gives the protein CASITHPNEKLFF.

This clone was seen repeatedly, ten times or more. The chain is built from TRBV18 and TRBJ1-1; D gene ambiguous. CDR3 length equals 16 residues. V lost 2 bases to trimming and J lost 1 base, with 14 bases between them. The germline V gene encodes CDR1 KGHSH and CDR2 LQKENI. CDR3 nucleotide sequence: TGTGCCAGCTCACCATTCGAGCGGCAGGAGAACACTGAAGCTTTCTTT. It encodes CASSPFERQENTEAFF.